One sample yielded the 9 T cell receptor beta chains listed below, sequenced in a study of blood T cells in healthy people across ages. Using a J-beta primer mix together with a sample-barcoded 5' primer, a second PCR was run for about 7 to 12 cycles. MiXCR, applied by TCRdb to the 5' RACE reads, yields one record per CDR3 protein. This table has about 1.4 million distinct CDR3 sequences, around 59% appearing once. Sample: blood. These receptors were collected from a man younger than 35 in good health.

This chain joins TRBV20-1 and TRBJ2-1; D might be TRBD2 (5 bases). This CDR3 spans 12 amino acids. Germline V lookup: CDR1 DFQATT, CDR2 SNEGSKA (reference sequence). V was trimmed by 5 bases and J by 3 bases, leaving 8 bases between them. For the CDR3, the DNA is TGCAGTGCTGAAGCGGTCTACAATGAGCAGTTCTTC. Amino acids: CSAEAVYNEQFF.

V usage is TRBV7-2 and J usage is TRBJ1-6; the D is unclear. This CDR3 region has 15 residues. From germline, CDR1 is SGHTA and CDR2 FQGNSA. Trimming cost V 0 bases and J 7 bases, with 10 bases left between them. CDR3 nucleotides: TGTGCCAGCAGCTTAGCGACCATAGGGAATTCACCCCTCCACTTT. Amino acid sequence: CASSLATIGNSPLHF.

The chain links TRBV4-2 to TRBJ2-7; possibly TRBD2 for D (6 bases). Germline-derived CDR1 and CDR2 are LGHNA and YNFKEQ. Trimming shortened V by 2 bases and J by 7 bases, and 24 bases separated the two germline ends. The CDR3 covers 17 residues. CDR3 DNA sequence: TGTGCCAGCAGCCAAACCGCTCCGGGACTGAGCCCGTGGGAGCAGTACTTC. Translating gives CASSQTAPGLSPWEQYF.

This chain joins TRBV10-2 and TRBJ2-3; 8 nucleotides match TRBD2. Germline CDR1 and CDR2: WSHSY and SAAADI. This CDR3 is 13 amino acids long. Trimming took 1 base from V and 10 from J; bases not matched to a gene: 4. The CDR3 reads CASSELASGSQYF. CDR3 DNA sequence: TGCGCCAGCAGTGAGTTGGCTAGCGGGTCGCAGTATTTT.

The chain links TRBV5-5 to TRBJ1-1, with D maybe TRBD1 (5 bases). The V and J ends lost 4 bases and 8 bases respectively, with 12 bases between them. The CDR3 spans 12 residues. Per the germline V gene, CDR1 is SGHKS and CDR2 is YYEKEE (reference sequence). Written as DNA, the CDR3 is TGTGCCAGCAGCGGGACCCCCTCGGAAGCTTTCTTT. Its translation is CASSGTPSEAFF.

This clonotype occurred many times. The genes are TRBV12-3 or TRBV12-4 and TRBJ2-7; D is uncertain. V lost 5 bases and J lost 0, with 14 bases in between. This CDR3 is built from 15 residues. Here the CDR3 reads CASSPQAANSYEQYF. As DNA, the CDR3 is TGTGCCAGCAGTCCCCAGGCTGCCAACTCCTACGAGCAGTACTTC.

Ten or more counts support this clonotype. Germline is not matched at one junction end, which may reflect a read error. The genes are TRBV4-2 and TRBJ2-6; D is possibly TRBD1 (6 bases). Per germline, CDR1 LGHNA and CDR2 YNFKEQ. This CDR3 is 15 amino acids long. The CDR3 nucleotides read TGCGCCAGCAGCCAAACAGGGTCTGGGGCCAACGTCCTGACTTTC. It encodes CASSQTGSGANVLTF.

The chain recombines TRBV29-1 with TRBJ2-2; 9 bases fit TRBD1. V gave up 6 bases and J gave up 4 bases; unmatched junction bases: 3. Germline V gene data show CDR1 as SQVTM and CDR2 as ANQGSEA. The CDR3 has 13 residues. CDR3 sequence reads: CSVDRGSTGELFF. CDR3 bases: TGCAGCGTCGACAGGGGGAGCACCGGGGAGCTGTTTTTT.

The CDR3 loop reads CASSQDARAGNTIYF. CDR3 nucleotides: TGCGCCAGCAGCCAAGATGCTAGGGCTGGAAACACCATATATTTT. This chain connects TRBV4-3 to TRBJ1-3; unclear D gene. V was clipped by 0 bases and J by 2 bases, with 8 bases between them. The length of the CDR3 is 15 residues. CDR1 is LGHNA, CDR2 YSLEER, per germline.